What follows describes a single TCR beta chain. Its antigen is not identified. The record originates from a study of blood T cells in healthy people across ages. A second PCR of roughly 7 to 11 cycles used a sample-barcoded 5' primer and a J-beta primer mix. TCRdb analysed the 5' RACE reads with MiXCR anew, one entry per CDR3 protein. The sample yields some 900,000 distinct CDR3 sequences, roughly 43% seen once. Study-wide results and limits: From one million sequenced T cells, diversity estimates were lower bounds. Per million T cells, the diversity of TCR beta decreased roughly linearly as age advanced.

Sequencing input: blood. This clonotype originated in a man aged 25 to 40 in good health.

CDR3 sequence reads: CASSQDIVSVGTDTQYF. In DNA form, the CDR3 reads TGCGCCAGCAGCCAGGATATCGTAAGCGTTGGCACAGATACGCAGTATTTT. This chain links TRBV4-1 with TRBJ2-3; D not certain. Per the germline V gene, CDR1 is MGHRA and CDR2 is YSYEKL. V lost 3 bases, J lost 1 base, and 17 bases lay in between. This CDR3 contains 17 residues.